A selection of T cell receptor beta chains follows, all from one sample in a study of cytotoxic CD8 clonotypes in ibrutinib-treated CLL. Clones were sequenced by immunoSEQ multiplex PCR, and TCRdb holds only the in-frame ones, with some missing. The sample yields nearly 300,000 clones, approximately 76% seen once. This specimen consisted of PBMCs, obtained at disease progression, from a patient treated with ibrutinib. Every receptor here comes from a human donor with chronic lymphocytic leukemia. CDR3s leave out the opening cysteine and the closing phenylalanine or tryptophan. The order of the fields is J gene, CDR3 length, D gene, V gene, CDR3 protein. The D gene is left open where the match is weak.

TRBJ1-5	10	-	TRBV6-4	ASSDISQPQH
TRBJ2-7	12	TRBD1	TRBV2	ASRGGQANYEQY
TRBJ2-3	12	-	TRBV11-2	ASSFILRGDTQY
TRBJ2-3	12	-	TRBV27	ASSLRTNTDTQY
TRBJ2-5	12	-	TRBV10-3	AISGRGAGETQY
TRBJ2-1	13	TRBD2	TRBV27	ASTSRAGIYNEQF
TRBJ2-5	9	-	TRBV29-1	SAGLQETQY
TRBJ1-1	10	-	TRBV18	ASSLTTLEAF
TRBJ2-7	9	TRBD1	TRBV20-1	SAWDSYEQY
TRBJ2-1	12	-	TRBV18	ASSPAGPYNEQF
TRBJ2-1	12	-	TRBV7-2	ASSLDPRVYEQF
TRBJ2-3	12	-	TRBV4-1	ASGDEPGTDTQY
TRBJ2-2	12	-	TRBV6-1	ASSPSGQSGELF
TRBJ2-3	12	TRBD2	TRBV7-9	ASSHSGYTDTQY
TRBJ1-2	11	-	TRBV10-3	AIKGGGNYGYT
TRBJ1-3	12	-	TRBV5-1	ASSLAGLGNTIY